The 17 T cell receptor beta chains reported below all come from one sample, sequenced in a study of blood T cell repertoires in COVID-19. The table came from immunoSEQ multiplex PCR; TCRdb's copy has only in-frame clones and leaves some out. The sample yields a few hundred thousand clones, 80% to 90% seen once. The sequenced sample was PBMCs or T cells enriched from blood (not recorded which). These receptors came from a man between 25 and 39 years old who had recovered from COVID-19.

The rearrangement joins TRBV3-1 (or the pseudogene TRBV3-2) to TRBJ1-2; weak D call: TRBD1 (5 bases). Trimming cost V 0 bases and J 3 bases, with 8 bases left between them. The CDR3 totals 14 residues. Germline V gene data show CDR1 as LGHDT and CDR2 as YNNKEL (reference sequence). CDR3 DNA: TGTGCCAGCAGCCAAGACAGGGTCCACTATGGCTACACCTTC. It translates to CASSQDRVHYGYTF.

The chain combines TRBV3-1 (or the pseudogene TRBV3-2) with TRBJ2-2; 7 nucleotides align to TRBD2. Unmatched junction bases numbered 10, after V lost 0 bases and J lost 3 bases. The CDR3 loop spans 18 amino acids. Germline V gene sequence: CDR1 LGHDT, CDR2 YNNKEL (reference sequence). CDR3 DNA sequence: TGTGCCAGCAGCCAAGAACGGATCCGAGCGGGATACACCGGGGAGCTGTTTTTT. It codes for CASSQERIRAGYTGELFF.

This chain links TRBV4-1 with TRBJ2-1, with D tentatively TRBD2 (5 bases). Trimming took off 0 bases at V and 3 bases at J, with 12 bases between the two ends. The CDR3 runs to 16 residues. Germline values: CDR1 MGHRA, CDR2 YSYEKL. The CDR3 here is CASSQDRAGGYNEQFF. The CDR3, as DNA: TGCGCCAGCAGCCAAGATCGGGCGGGTGGCTACAATGAGCAGTTCTTC.

The chain recombines TRBV28 with TRBJ1-3; unclear D gene. Germline CDR1 is MDHEN and CDR2 is SYDVKM. The CDR3 is 12 amino acids. Trimming pared 3 bases from V and 3 bases from J, leaving 3 bases between. The CDR3 DNA sequence: TGTGCCAGCAGTTTTCTTGGAAACACCATATATTTT. It is translated as CASSFLGNTIYF.

The chain is built from TRBV7-9 and TRBJ2-1; 11 bases are a match to TRBD2. CDR1 is SEHNR, CDR2 FQNEAQ, per germline (reference sequence). The CDR3 contains 15 residues. Trimming removed 7 bases from V and 3 bases from J; junction bases left unmatched: 5. CDR3 bases: TGTGCCAGCAAGGGACTAGCGGAGTTCTACAATGAGCAGTTCTTC. Translating gives CASKGLAEFYNEQFF.

The J gene is TRBJ1-2, the V gene TRBV12-3 or TRBV12-4; no clear D gene. Trimming took 2 bases from V and 7 from J, leaving 8 bases between them. The CDR3 consists of 12 residues. The CDR3 nucleotides are TGTGCCAGCAGTTTACGGTATGGTGGCTACACCTTC. This encodes CASSLRYGGYTF.

The V and J genes are TRBV6-5 and TRBJ1-2; TRBD1 aligns across 8 bases. Losses at the gene ends were 6 bases for V and 4 bases for J; bases not matched to a gene: 4. This CDR3 region has 13 residues. Germline CDR1 and CDR2: MNHEY and SVGAGI. The CDR3 spells CASRAGGGYGYTF. The CDR3 nucleotides are TGTGCCAGCAGAGCAGGGGGCGGCTATGGCTACACCTTC.

The V call is TRBV28, the J call TRBJ2-1; 8 bases agree with TRBD2. V trimming: 7 bases; J trimming: 8 bases; junction bases outside the gene matches: 7. The CDR3 spans 13 residues. Germline loops: CDR1 MDHEN, CDR2 SYDVKM. CDR3 DNA: TGTGCCAGCAAATGGCGGGAGGTGGATGAGCAGTTCTTC. Translated, it gives CASKWREVDEQFF.

The chain joins TRBV9 to TRBJ1-2; 7 bases map to TRBD1. The CDR3 extends over 16 amino acids. After removal of 0 bases from V and 1 base from J, the junction contained 6 bases not matched to a gene. Germline assignment: CDR1 SGDLS and CDR2 YYNGEE. CDR3 bases: TGTGCCAGCAGCGTAGTTGGACAGGCGCTTAACTATGGCTACACCTTC. Translation gives CASSVVGQALNYGYTF.

The chain carries TRBV7-3 and TRBJ1-1; no definite D call. The V gene lost 2 bases and the J gene lost 11 bases, with 12 bases spanning the gap. The CDR3 spans 12 residues. CDR1 and CDR2 (germline): SGHTA, FQGTGA. The DNA for the CDR3 is TGTGCCAGCAGCTTAGGAGGCAGTGGGGCTTTCTTT. The encoded protein is CASSLGGSGAFF. Complete variable domain (other parts from reference TRBV7-3 and TRBJ1-1): GAGVSQTPSNKVTEKGKYVELRCDPISGHTALYWYRQSLGQGPEFLIYFQGTGAADDSGLPNDRFFAVRPEGSVSTLKIQRTERGDSAVYLCASSLGGSGAFFGQGTRLTVV.

The rearrangement links TRBV10-1 to TRBJ2-3, with D possibly being TRBD2 (6 bases). This CDR3 is built from 14 residues. Germline V CDR1 and CDR2: WNHNN, SYGVQD (reference sequence). V lost 3 bases, J lost 4 bases, and 11 bases lay in between. The DNA for the CDR3 is TGCGCCAGCAGTGACGGGACTTGGTCAGATACGCAGTATTTT. The encoded protein is CASSDGTWSDTQYF.

The genes are TRBV28 and TRBJ2-1; D unresolved. Germline-derived CDR1 and CDR2 are MDHEN and SYDVKM. This CDR3 contains 13 residues. The V end was cut by 3 bases, the J end by 12 bases, with 15 bases between. The CDR3 spells CASSLDGERGQFF. The CDR3 region has the DNA TGTGCCAGCAGTTTGGATGGTGAGCGCGGGCAGTTCTTC.

In nucleotides, the CDR3 is TGCGCCAGCAGCAGTGCTAGCGGGAGTTCGCCCTACGAGCAGTACTTC. It yields the protein CASSSASGSSPYEQYF. The chain recombines TRBV5-1 with TRBJ2-7; 10 bases are a match to TRBD2. Germline V lookup: CDR1 SGHRS, CDR2 YFSETQ. J was trimmed by 2 bases and V by 4 bases; bases with no gene match: 9. The CDR3 contains 16 residues.

This clone occurred many times. The chain has TRBV3-1 (or the pseudogene TRBV3-2) and TRBJ2-3, with 8 bases that match TRBD2. CDR1 is LGHDT, CDR2 YNNKEL, per germline (reference sequence). This CDR3 is built from 16 residues. The V segment lost 1 base and the J segment 4 bases; nucleotides outside the gene matches: 7. CDR3 DNA sequence: TGTGCCAGCAGCCAAGGAGCCAGCGGGAGCGCAGATACGCAGTATTTT. It codes for CASSQGASGSADTQYF.

J is TRBJ1-2 and V is TRBV28, with D tentatively TRBD1 (5 bases). V was clipped by 7 bases and J by 4 bases, with 16 bases between them. The CDR3 loop spans 14 amino acids. Germline assignment: CDR1 MDHEN and CDR2 SYDVKM. The CDR3 loop is CASTEIRGFYGYTF. The CDR3 DNA reads TGTGCCAGCACCGAGATTAGGGGCTTCTATGGCTACACCTTC.

The V gene is TRBV15, the J gene TRBJ1-1; 8 nucleotides line up with TRBD1. This CDR3 is built from 15 residues. Germline-derived CDR1 and CDR2 are LNHNV and YYDKDF (reference sequence). With V trimmed by 0 bases and J by 5 bases, 5 bases remained unmatched. CDR3 region: CATSRDRGLRTEAFF. The CDR3 region has the DNA TGTGCCACCAGCAGAGACAGGGGGCTTAGGACTGAAGCTTTCTTT.

The chain joins TRBV5-6 to TRBJ1-5; unclear D gene. The germline V and J ends were trimmed by 3 bases and 0 bases, with 10 bases remaining between them. The CDR3 is made up of 15 amino acids. CDR1 SGHDT and CDR2 YYEEEE come from the germline V gene. The CDR3 coding sequence is TGTGCCAGCAGCTACTACCAGACTAGCAATCAGCCCCAGCATTTT. Encoded protein: CASSYYQTSNQPQHF.